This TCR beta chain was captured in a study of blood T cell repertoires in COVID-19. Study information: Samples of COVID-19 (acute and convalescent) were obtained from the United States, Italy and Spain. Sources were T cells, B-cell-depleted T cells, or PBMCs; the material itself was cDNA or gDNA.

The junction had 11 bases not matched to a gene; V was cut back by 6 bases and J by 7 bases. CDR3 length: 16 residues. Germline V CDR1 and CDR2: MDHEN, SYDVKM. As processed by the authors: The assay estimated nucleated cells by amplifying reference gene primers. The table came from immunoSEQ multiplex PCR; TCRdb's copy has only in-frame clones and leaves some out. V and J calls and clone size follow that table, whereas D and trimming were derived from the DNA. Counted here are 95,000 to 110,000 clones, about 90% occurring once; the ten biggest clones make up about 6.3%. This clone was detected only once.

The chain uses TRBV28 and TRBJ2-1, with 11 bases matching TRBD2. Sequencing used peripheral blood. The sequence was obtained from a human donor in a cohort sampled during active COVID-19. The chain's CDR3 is CASSLSGGGIINEQFF. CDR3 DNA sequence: TGTGCCAGCAGCCTTAGCGGGGGGGGGATCATTAATGAGCAGTTCTTC.